The 23 T cell receptor beta chains listed next were all sequenced from one sample in a study of shared clonotypes between healthy human individuals (dated by TCRdb to 2020 to 2021). Libraries were built with the immunoSEQ multiplex PCR assay. TCRdb re-hosts the immuneACCESS table, in-frame sequences only. Its copies lack some clones; in the studies checked, an unresolved V gene accounts for under half of them, and the cause for the rest is not known. This sample is represented by some 1,100,000 clones; about 80% of them were singletons. About 0.52% of the sample belongs to the ten largest clones. What was sequenced was memory CD4+ T cells from PBMCs. Interpreted using the paper, the cell subset or site label stands for: CD45RA-negative fraction. The receptor set was obtained from a man between 18 and 35 years old in good health. Some clones in this sample may be carry-over from other donors' samples.

The V gene is TRBV30, the J gene TRBJ2-3; 10 nucleotides align to TRBD2. This CDR3 has 17 amino acids. The ends lost 3 bases at V and 2 bases at J; junction bases unmatched: 11. Germline CDR1 is GTSNPN and CDR2 is SVGIG (reference sequence). CDR3: CAWRLAGALVDTDTQYF. Written as DNA, the CDR3 is TGTGCCTGGAGGCTAGCGGGAGCCCTTGTGGACACAGATACGCAGTATTTT.

Only one count was recorded for this clone. This sample also contains other DNA sequences that code for the same CDR3. The rearrangement links TRBV5-1 to TRBJ2-7; D may be TRBD1 or TRBD2 (5 bases each). V dropped 4 bases and J dropped 4 bases, with 15 bases sitting between them. CDR1 and CDR2 (germline): SGHRS, YFSETQ. The CDR3 totals 14 residues. CDR3 coding DNA: TGCGCCAGCAGCCCCGTTGGGGGAAGATACGAGCAGTACTTC. Translated: CASSPVGGRYEQYF.

The J gene is TRBJ2-2, the V gene TRBV15, with 8 bases identical to TRBD2. From germline, CDR1 is LNHNV and CDR2 YYDKDF (reference sequence). V gave up 3 bases and J gave up 3 bases; unmatched junction bases: 6. The CDR3 runs to 16 residues. CDR3 DNA sequence: TGTGCCACCAGCAGTGACTCCGGGGGGGACACCGGGGAGCTGTTTTTT. Residues: CATSSDSGGDTGELFF.

The genes are TRBV2 and TRBJ2-1; possibly TRBD1 or TRBD2 for D (5 bases each). Germline values: CDR1 SNHLY, CDR2 FYNNEI. The ends were cut back, 5 bases at V and 15 bases at J, with 17 bases in the middle. The CDR3 loop spans 12 amino acids. The CDR3: CASSSYRDLGFF. As DNA, the CDR3 is TGTGCCAGCAGTTCCTACCGGGACCTGGGGTTCTTC.

The V gene is TRBV5-1, the J gene TRBJ2-2; D unresolved. Germline assignment: CDR1 SGHRS and CDR2 YFSETQ. The CDR3 spans 13 residues. V lost 7 bases to trimming and J lost 6 bases, with 13 bases between them. CDR3 DNA: TGCGCCAGCCGGGTTATCGAGGCCGGGGAGCTGTTTTTT. It codes for CASRVIEAGELFF.

This sequence joins TRBV19 and TRBJ1-1, with D possibly being TRBD1 (5 bases). CDR1 LNHDA and CDR2 SQIVND come from the germline V gene (reference sequence). The CDR3 consists of 14 residues. Trimming cost V 3 bases and J 4 bases, with 12 bases left between them. The CDR3 coding sequence is TGTGCCAGTAGTATTTGGCGGGGCAGCACTGAAGCTTTCTTT. Translating gives CASSIWRGSTEAFF.

V gene TRBV12-5 combines with J gene TRBJ1-1; tentative D call: TRBD1 (5 bases). This CDR3 comprises 14 residues. The V end lost 5 bases, the J end lost 1 base, and 11 bases lay between the germline ends. Looked up from germline, CDR1 is LGHNT and CDR2 is FRNRAP. Here the CDR3 DNA reads TGTGCTAGTGGTGGGACGGCAGCGAACACTGAAGCTTTCTTT. Protein product: CASGGTAANTEAFF.

The V gene is TRBV11-2, the J gene TRBJ1-2; D unresolved. V dropped 5 bases and J dropped 0 bases, with 19 bases sitting between them. CDR1 and CDR2 from the germline V gene are SGHAT and FQNNGV. The CDR3 is 17 residues long. CDR3 loop: CASSGLRRAAPNYGYTF. As DNA, the CDR3 is TGTGCCAGCAGCGGATTAAGGAGGGCAGCTCCTAACTATGGCTACACCTTC. Based on the CDR3 plus reference TRBV11-2 and TRBJ1-2, the full variable domain is EAGVAQSPRYKIIEKRQSVAFWCNPISGHATLYWYQQILGQGPKLLIQFQNNGVVDDSQLPKDRFSAERLKGVDSTLKIQPAKLEDSAVYLCASSGLRRAAPNYGYTFGSGTRLTVV.

The chain couples TRBV7-9 to TRBJ2-1; tentatively, D is TRBD2 (5 bases). The CDR3 loop spans 15 amino acids. Germline assignment: CDR1 SEHNR and CDR2 FQNEAQ (reference sequence). Trimming took off 5 bases at V and 0 bases at J, with 11 bases between the two ends. The CDR3 sequence: CASSGLAASYNEQFF. The CDR3 nucleotides are TGTGCCAGCAGCGGTCTAGCTGCCTCCTACAATGAGCAGTTCTTC.

The chain joins TRBV28 to TRBJ2-7; 9 positions match TRBD1. CDR3 length: 16 residues. Trimming at V came to 4 bases and at J to 7 bases, leaving 14 bases not matched to a gene. Germline CDR1 and CDR2: MDHEN and SYDVKM. CDR3: CASSSFTGTGSREQYF. CDR3 in DNA: TGTGCCAGCAGTTCGTTTACCGGGACAGGGAGTAGGGAGCAGTACTTC.

V and J are TRBV11-2 and TRBJ1-1, with D perhaps matching TRBD1 (5 bases). Germline CDR1 SGHAT, CDR2 FQNNGV. The V and J ends lost 6 bases and 11 bases respectively, with 16 bases between them. The CDR3 is 12 amino acids. The CDR3 nucleotides read TGTGCCAGCAGTCCGGACCCCGCAGGGGCTTTCTTT. It is translated as CASSPDPAGAFF.

The rearrangement uses TRBV2 and TRBJ1-1; D call uncertain. The CDR3 has 13 amino acids. Germline V gene lookup returns CDR1 SNHLY and CDR2 FYNNEI. Trimming cost V 3 bases and J 4 bases, with 9 bases left between them. The CDR3 DNA reads TGTGCCAGCAGTGACGAGGGCGGCACTGAAGCTTTCTTT. Its translation is CASSDEGGTEAFF. The variable domain in full, completed from reference TRBV2 and TRBJ1-1, reads EPEVTQTPSHQVTQMGQEVILRCVPISNHLYFYWYRQILGQKVEFLVSFYNNEISEKSEIFDDQFSVERPDGSNFTLKIRSTKLEDSAMYFCASSDEGGTEAFFGQGTRLTVV.

V and J are TRBV27 and TRBJ2-7, with D possibly TRBD1 on 5 matching bases. There are 15 residues in the CDR3. Germline CDR1 reads MNHEY; CDR2 reads SMNVEV (reference sequence). V was trimmed by 5 bases and J by 2 bases, leaving 16 bases between them. CDR3 DNA sequence: TGTGCCAGCAGTACGACTCGAGACAGACCCTACGAGCAGTACTTC. This gives the protein CASSTTRDRPYEQYF.

The chain employs TRBV4-1 and TRBJ2-6; maybe TRBD2 (5 bases). V gave up 1 base and J gave up 0 bases, with 10 bases separating them. The CDR3 covers 17 residues. The germline V gene has CDR1 MGHRA and CDR2 YSYEKL. The CDR3 DNA sequence: TGCGCCAGCAGCCAAGTCGAGCGGAGCTCTGGGGCCAACGTCCTGACTTTC. Amino acids: CASSQVERSSGANVLTF.

This chain uses TRBV5-1 with TRBJ2-7; maybe TRBD1 (6 bases). V was clipped by 5 bases and J by 0 bases, with 12 bases between them. Germline V lookup: CDR1 SGHRS, CDR2 YFSETQ. The CDR3 loop spans 14 amino acids. DNA of the CDR3: TGCGCCAGCAGTAGAGAACAGGGCTCCTACGAGCAGTACTTC. As protein: CASSREQGSYEQYF.

This clone was seen only a few times. The chain uses TRBV29-1 and TRBJ2-7; possibly TRBD1 for D (5 bases). The CDR3 runs 12 residues. In germline, CDR1 is SQVTM, CDR2 ANQGSEA. The V and J ends lost 8 bases and 5 bases respectively, with 16 bases between them. CDR3 sequence reads: CSYKGNENEQYF. The CDR3, as DNA: TGCAGCTACAAGGGGAATGAGAACGAGCAGTACTTC.

As to this clone: This sample also contains other DNA sequences that code for the same CDR3. The chain uses TRBV9 and TRBJ2-5; a possible D gene is TRBD1 (7 bases). This CDR3 is 14 amino acids long. Trimming shortened V by 0 bases and J by 4 bases, and 10 bases separated the two germline ends. Germline-derived CDR1 and CDR2 are SGDLS and YYNGEE. The CDR3 bases are TGTGCCAGCAGCGTAGACAGGGGAGGAGAGACCCAGTACTTC. It codes for CASSVDRGGETQYF. Variable domain in full (rest from reference TRBV9 and TRBJ2-5): DSGVTQTPKHLITATGQRVTLRCSPRSGDLSVYWYQQSLDQGLQFLIQYYNGEERAKGNILERFSAQQFPDLHSELNLSSLELGDSALYFCASSVDRGGETQYFGPGTRLLVL.

The rearrangement uses TRBV2 and TRBJ2-5; perhaps TRBD1 as D (5 bases). The germline V gene has CDR1 SNHLY and CDR2 FYNNEI. V was clipped by 6 bases and J by 0 bases, with 11 bases between them. The CDR3 spans 14 residues. The CDR3, as DNA: TGTGCCAGCAGCCCCAGGGCCTACCAAGAGACCCAGTACTTC. Its protein is CASSPRAYQETQYF.

The rearrangement links TRBV5-6 to TRBJ1-3, with D unresolved. Trimming cost V 4 bases and J 0 bases, with 14 bases left between them. Germline V gene lookup returns CDR1 SGHDT and CDR2 YYEEEE. The CDR3 length is 16 residues. This CDR3 is CASSRASGTSGNTIYF. CDR3 in DNA: TGTGCCAGCAGCCGGGCTTCGGGCACCTCTGGAAACACCATATATTTT.

The rearrangement links TRBV7-9 to TRBJ2-7; D possibly matches TRBD1 or TRBD2 (5 bases each). This CDR3 has 15 residues. Germline CDR1 and CDR2: SEHNR and FQNEAQ (reference sequence). V lost 5 bases to trimming and J lost 7 bases, with 21 bases between them. For the CDR3, the DNA is TGTGCCAGCAGCCCCGCCGGGACCGAGACATCGGAGCAGTACTTC. This codes for CASSPAGTETSEQYF.

In its sample, this clone was seen a few times. This chain uses TRBV19 with TRBJ2-3; perhaps TRBD1 as D (6 bases). The ends were cut back, 2 bases at V and 7 bases at J, with 10 bases in the middle. CDR1 is LNHDA and CDR2 is SQIVND in the germline V gene (reference sequence). The CDR3 spans 13 residues. The CDR3 coding sequence is TGTGCCAGTAGTATACAGGGGCGGAATACGCAGTATTTT. Translated: CASSIQGRNTQYF. Complete variable domain (other parts from reference TRBV19 and TRBJ2-3): DGGITQSPKYLFRKEGQNVTLSCEQNLNHDAMYWYRQDPGQGLRLIYYSQIVNDFQKGDIAEGYSVSREKKESFPLTVTSAQKNPTAFYLCASSIQGRNTQYFGPGTRLTVL.

This clone appeared a single time. This CDR3 is CAWKEWQAQETQYF. CDR3 nucleotides: TGTGCCTGGAAAGAATGGCAGGCCCAAGAGACCCAGTACTTC. The chain has TRBV30 and TRBJ2-5; no reliable D call. The V end was cut by 4 bases, the J end by 1 base, with 13 bases between. This CDR3 spans 14 amino acids. Germline V gives CDR1 GTSNPN, CDR2 SVGIG (reference sequence).

The CDR3 coding sequence is TGCGCCAGCAGCTCCCTGGGCCCCATGAACACTGAAGCTTTCTTT. This codes for CASSSLGPMNTEAFF. This chain links TRBV5-1 with TRBJ1-1; D ambiguous. CDR3 length: 15 residues. Per germline, CDR1 SGHRS and CDR2 YFSETQ. Trimming stripped 3 bases from V and 0 bases from J, with 12 bases between.